The sample holds one count of the clone carrying this TCR beta chain. Assay used: immunoSEQ multiplex PCR; TCRdb lists only in-frame clones, some missing. The sample contains roughly 10,000 clones, approximately 88% of which appear only once. This sample is part of a study of PD-1 blockade in classical Hodgkin lymphoma. Overall study: Every 2 weeks, patients had 3 mg/kg nivolumab intravenously.

CDR1 SNHLY and CDR2 FYNNEI come from the germline V gene. The V end lost 9 bases, the J end lost 4 bases, and 9 bases lay between the germline ends. This CDR3 comprises 12 residues. The sample's time point: cycle 4 day 1 (C4D1), after around six weeks of nivolumab. Every single patient, without exception, relapsed after autologous stem cell transplantation, and brentuximab vedotin exposure varied. By magnetic negative selection, CD4+ T cells were purified from thawed PBMCs. The TCR originated in a human donor with classical Hodgkin lymphoma. Sequences were derived from CD4+ T cells from blood, sampled before the fourth cycle of nivolumab. The chain combines TRBV2 with TRBJ1-4; D remains unclear. The CDR3 protein is CARSRDNEKLFF. As DNA, the CDR3 is TGTGCCAGGTCCCGGGATAATGAAAAACTGTTTTTT.